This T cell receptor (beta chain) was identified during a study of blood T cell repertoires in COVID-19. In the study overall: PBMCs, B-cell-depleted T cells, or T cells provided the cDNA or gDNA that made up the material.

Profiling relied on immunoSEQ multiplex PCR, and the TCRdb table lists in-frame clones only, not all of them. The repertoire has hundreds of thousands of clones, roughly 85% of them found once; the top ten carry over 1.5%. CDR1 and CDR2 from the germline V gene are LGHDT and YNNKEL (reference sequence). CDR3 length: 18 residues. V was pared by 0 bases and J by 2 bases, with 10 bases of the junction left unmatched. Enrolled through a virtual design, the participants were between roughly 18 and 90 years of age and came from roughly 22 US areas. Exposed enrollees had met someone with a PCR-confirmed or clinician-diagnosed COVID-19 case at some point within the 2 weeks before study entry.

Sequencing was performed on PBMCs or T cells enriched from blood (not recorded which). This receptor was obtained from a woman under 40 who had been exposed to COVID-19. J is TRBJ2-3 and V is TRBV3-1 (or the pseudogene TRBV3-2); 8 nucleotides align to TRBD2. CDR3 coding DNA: TGTGCCAGCAGCCAAGATCGGACGGGAGGGTCGTCCACAGATACGCAGTATTTT. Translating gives CASSQDRTGGSSTDTQYF.